These 10 T cell receptor beta chains were sequenced from one sample in a study of human T cells and chemical hapten exposure. Time point defined: patch test 3, about 24 weeks after DPC sensitization. Regarding treatment: therapeutic diphenylcyclopropenone sensitization with weekly scalp DPC. TCRdb reprocessed the RACE reads with MiXCR, giving one entry per CDR3 protein. The data show roughly 64,000 distinct CDR3 sequences, 9.5% to 12% seen once. Sample: whole blood, taken in connection with sensitization to the hapten diphenylcyclopropenone (DPC). The receptors were gathered from a woman aged 30 to 39 with alopecia areata. Some clones in this sample may be carry-over from other donors' samples.

The V and J genes are TRBV20-1 and TRBJ1-5; TRBD1 matches 10 bases. V trimming: 5 bases; J trimming: 7 bases; junction bases outside the gene matches: 5. Germline lookup yields CDR1 DFQATT and CDR2 SNEGSKA (reference sequence). The CDR3 covers 13 residues. CDR3 DNA sequence: TGCAGTGCTTTGACAGGGGGCGGACAGCCCCAGCATTTT. Amino acids: CSALTGGGQPQHF.

CDR3 region: CASSNTGLTKNIQYF. The CDR3 DNA is TGTGCCAGCAGCAATACAGGGCTGACCAAAAACATTCAGTACTTC. The chain has TRBV7-9 and TRBJ2-4; D possibly corresponds to TRBD1 (6 bases). CDR3 length equals 15 residues. V was pared by 5 bases and J by 2 bases, with 13 bases between. CDR1 is SEHNR and CDR2 is FQNEAQ in the germline V gene (reference sequence).

This clonotype was seen a few times. This sequence joins TRBV3-1 and TRBJ2-1; a possible D gene is TRBD2 (7 bases). V was cut by 3 bases and J by 2 bases, with 11 bases left in between. CDR3 length: 15 residues. Germline loops: CDR1 LGHDT, CDR2 YNNKEL (reference sequence). The CDR3: CASSHGGPPYNEQFF. CDR3 sequence (DNA): TGTGCCAGCAGCCACGGGGGGCCCCCCTACAATGAGCAGTTCTTC.

This clonotype has more than one count but fewer than ten. This chain connects TRBV6-5 to TRBJ2-4; D gene ambiguous. The V end lost 9 bases, the J end lost 0 bases, and 9 bases lay between the germline ends. The CDR3 contains 13 residues. Germline loops: CDR1 MNHEY, CDR2 SVGAGI. The CDR3 sequence: CARKGLAKNIQYF. CDR3 DNA sequence: TGTGCCAGAAAGGGTTTAGCCAAAAACATTCAGTACTTC.

Ten or more counts support this clonotype. The rearrangement uses TRBV30 and TRBJ1-3, with 7 positions matching TRBD1. CDR3 length equals 14 residues. V lost 4 bases, J lost 4 bases, and 7 bases stayed unmatched. The V gene's germline CDR1 is GTSNPN and CDR2 SVGIG (reference sequence). DNA of the CDR3: TGTGCCTGGAAAGAAGACAGGGCGGGAAACACCATATATTTT. This sequence encodes CAWKEDRAGNTIYF.

This clonotype was observed many times. The gene calls are TRBV21-1 and TRBJ2-5; the listed D gene, TRBD1, was not tested against the DNA. TRBV21-1 is assigned pseudogene status. The length of the CDR3 is 15 residues. This CDR3 reads CASSKEVRDRPTQYF. The CDR3, as DNA: TGTGCCAGCAGCAAAGAGGTCCGGGACAGACCGACCCAGTACTTC.

This clonotype was counted between two and nine times. The genes are TRBV3-1 and TRBJ1-2; D not resolved. The germline V gene has CDR1 LGHDT and CDR2 YNNKEL (reference sequence). The CDR3 consists of 13 residues. Trimming stripped 4 bases from V and 4 bases from J, with 10 bases between. CDR3 sequence (DNA): TGTGCCAGCAGCCCCTCGGGCCGCTATGGCTACACCTTC. Translating gives CASSPSGRYGYTF.

This clonotype has only a few counts. The chain combines TRBV6-2 or TRBV6-3 with TRBJ2-3, with TRBD1 identical over 7 bases. This CDR3 has 14 residues. Germline V gene lookup returns CDR1 MNHEY and CDR2 SVGEGT. V lost 5 bases to trimming and J lost 2 bases; unmatched junction nucleotides: 4. CDR3 DNA: TGTGCCAGCAGTCGGACAGGTTCCACAGATACGCAGTATTTT. It encodes CASSRTGSTDTQYF.

This clonotype was observed at least ten times. The chain carries TRBV3-1 and TRBJ2-3; perhaps TRBD2 as D (6 bases). V lost 7 bases, J lost 3 bases, and 20 bases lay in between. This CDR3 contains 16 residues. Germline CDR1 is LGHDT and CDR2 is YNNKEL (reference sequence). For the CDR3, the DNA is TGTGCCAGCACACAGAGTGCGGGGTCCCCGACAGATACGCAGTATTTT. It yields the protein CASTQSAGSPTDTQYF.

This clonotype occurred many times. The chain carries TRBV27 and TRBJ2-1; D ambiguous. CDR3 size: 16 residues. The germline CDR1 and CDR2 sequences are MNHEY and SMNVEV (reference sequence). V was clipped by 2 bases and J by 4 bases, with 15 bases between them. The CDR3 loop is CASSLLGLDLYNEQFF. CDR3 nucleotide sequence: TGTGCCAGCAGTTTACTTGGGCTAGATCTGTACAATGAGCAGTTCTTC.